These 25 T cell receptor beta chains came from one sample sequenced in a study of T cells in localized non-small cell lung cancer. Repertoires were generated with immunoSEQ multiplex PCR, while TCRdb's copy carries only in-frame clones and drops some. Among 3,000 to 4,500 clones, around 30% were seen once, and the ten largest hold less than 8.5%. The source material was lung tumor tissue, sampled before any cancer treatment. Receptors were obtained from a man aged 35 to 69 with stage I lung adenocarcinoma.

The rearrangement uses TRBV19 and TRBJ1-3; D gene ambiguous. CDR1 LNHDA and CDR2 SQIVND come from the germline V gene (reference sequence). V was pared by 4 bases and J by 2 bases, with 12 bases between. There are 15 residues in the CDR3. The CDR3 DNA reads as TGTGCCAGTAGTACCATTATGACCGCTGGAAACACCATATATTTT. Encoded protein: CASSTIMTAGNTIYF.

This clone was observed a few times. The chain carries TRBV11-3 and TRBJ2-5; TRBD2 aligns across 10 bases. Losses at the gene ends were 2 bases for V and 0 bases for J; bases not matched to a gene: 6. The CDR3 is made up of 17 amino acids. The germline V gene has CDR1 SGHNT and CDR2 YENEEA. In DNA, the CDR3 is TGTGCCAGCAGCTTACGGCTAGCGGGGGCTAACCAAGAGACCCAGTACTTC. It yields the protein CASSLRLAGANQETQYF.

The chain carries TRBV28 and TRBJ2-1; the D gene is possibly TRBD2 (6 bases). This CDR3 spans 16 amino acids. The germline V and J ends were trimmed by 7 bases and 7 bases, with 23 bases remaining between them. CDR1 is MDHEN, CDR2 SYDVKM, per germline. As DNA, the CDR3 is TGTGCCAGCAAACCTGCGGATGGGGCCGGGAGAAATGAGCAGTTCTTC. Encoded protein: CASKPADGAGRNEQFF.

This clone is classed as medium-sized. The chain carries TRBV6-8 and TRBJ2-2; TRBD1 is a possible D gene (6 bases). Germline CDR1 is MNHGY and CDR2 is SAAAGT. Trimming stripped 6 bases from V and 6 bases from J, with 20 bases between. The CDR3 is 16 residues long. DNA of the CDR3: TGTGCCAGCAGCCGACTTTTAACAGGGACCGCCGGGGAGCTGTTTTTT. As protein: CASSRLLTGTAGELFF.

This clone came up a few times. The V and J genes are TRBV29-1 and TRBJ1-3, with D possibly TRBD1 on 5 matching bases. The germline gives CDR1 SQVTM, CDR2 ANQGSEA. The CDR3 is 13 amino acids. Trimming stripped 5 bases from V and 4 bases from J, with 12 bases between. The DNA for the CDR3 is TGCAGCGTTCGCAGGGACCTGGGAAACACCATATATTTT. Encoded protein: CSVRRDLGNTIYF.

The sample holds a few counts of this clone. This chain links TRBV10-2 with TRBJ2-2; 8 bases are a match to TRBD1. CDR1 and CDR2 from the germline V gene are WSHSY and SAAADI. V was pared by 10 bases and J by 4 bases, with 8 bases of the junction left unmatched. The CDR3 has 14 residues. CDR3: CATETGVGTGELFF. Written as DNA, the CDR3 is TGCGCCACCGAGACAGGGGTTGGCACCGGGGAGCTGTTTTTT.

In this sample, this clone turned up a few times. The chain couples TRBV11-1 to TRBJ1-6, with D perhaps matching TRBD1 (6 bases). Germline lookup yields CDR1 SGHAT and CDR2 FQDESV (reference sequence). Trimming cost V 2 bases and J 5 bases, with 7 bases left between them. The CDR3 is 14 residues long. The CDR3 DNA is TGTGCCAGCAGCTTAAGGGGGGATAATTCACCCCTCCACTTT. Protein sequence: CASSLRGDNSPLHF.

This chain uses TRBV29-1 with TRBJ2-3; 7 nucleotides match TRBD1. Germline values: CDR1 SQVTM, CDR2 ANQGSEA. This CDR3 comprises 15 residues. V trimming: 3 bases; J trimming: 1 base; junction bases outside the gene matches: 7. CDR3: CSVETGHIRTDTQYF. In DNA form, the CDR3 reads TGCAGCGTTGAGACAGGGCATATCCGCACAGATACGCAGTATTTT.

The gene calls are TRBV11-3 and TRBJ1-1; the D gene is possibly TRBD1 (6 bases). The CDR3 covers 15 residues. The V and J ends lost 3 bases and 7 bases respectively, with 18 bases between them. Germline V lookup: CDR1 SGHNT, CDR2 YENEEA. The CDR3: CASSLGRGTTGEAFF. The CDR3 bases are TGTGCCAGCAGCTTGGGACGTGGGACAACGGGTGAAGCTTTCTTT. Using reference TRBV11-3 and TRBJ1-1 for the parts outside the CDR3, the full variable domain is EAGVVQSPRYKIIEKKQPVAFWCNPISGHNTLYWYLQNLGQGPELLIRYENEEAVDDSQLPKDRFSAERLKGVDSTLKIQPAELGDSAVYLCASSLGRGTTGEAFFGQGTRLTVV.

This chain links TRBV11-3 with TRBJ2-7, with D possibly being TRBD1 or TRBD2 (6 bases each). The CDR3 is made up of 16 amino acids. The V gene's germline CDR1 is SGHNT and CDR2 YENEEA. Trimming removed 5 bases at V and 4 bases at J, with 21 bases between. The CDR3 nucleotides read TGTGCCAGCAGCCCGGTCCCGGGGGCCCTCGGTTACGAGCAGTACTTC. It encodes CASSPVPGALGYEQYF.

The gene calls are TRBV25-1 and TRBJ2-3, with a weak D call TRBD1 (6 bases). This CDR3 comprises 17 residues. Germline V gene lookup returns CDR1 MGHDK and CDR2 SYGVNS. V was trimmed by 4 bases and J by 1 base, leaving 18 bases between them. The CDR3 is CASSGGHPTGGTDTQYF. DNA of the CDR3: TGTGCCAGCAGTGGGGGACACCCTACCGGGGGCACAGATACGCAGTATTTT.

The J gene is TRBJ1-2, the V gene TRBV11-1, with 10 bases matching TRBD1. Germline V CDR1 and CDR2: SGHAT, FQDESV (reference sequence). This CDR3 contains 16 residues. Losses at the gene ends were 3 bases for V and 3 bases for J; bases not matched to a gene: 7. The CDR3 DNA reads TGTGCCAGCAGCTTGGTGGCGGACAGGGGGGACTATGGCTACACCTTC. It encodes CASSLVADRGDYGYTF.

This clone was detected only a few times. J is TRBJ2-3 and V is TRBV7-1; D might be TRBD2 (6 bases). TRBV7-1 is marked as an open reading frame, function uncertain. The CDR3 runs 15 residues. Between the trimmed V and J ends, which lost 4 bases and 0 bases, there was a span of 11 bases. CDR3 nucleotide sequence: TGTGCCAGCAGCTTCCGTGGAGGGAGCACAGATACGCAGTATTTT. Encoded protein: CASSFRGGSTDTQYF.

Judged by abundance, this clone is large (0.1 to 1%). The chain employs TRBV19 and TRBJ1-6, with D possibly being TRBD1 (6 bases). Germline loops: CDR1 LNHDA, CDR2 SQIVND (reference sequence). V was shortened by 1 base and J by 4 bases, with 11 bases between the two germline ends. The CDR3 loop spans 16 amino acids. CDR3 nucleotide sequence: TGTGCCAGTAGTATAGTGGACAGCTCGTATAATTCACCCCTCCACTTT. This sequence encodes CASSIVDSSYNSPLHF. The complete variable domain, with remaining parts taken from reference TRBV19 and TRBJ1-6, reads DGGITQSPKYLFRKEGQNVTLSCEQNLNHDAMYWYRQDPGQGLRLIYYSQIVNDFQKGDIAEGYSVSREKKESFPLTVTSAQKNPTAFYLCASSIVDSSYNSPLHFGNGTRLTVT.

This clone showed up just a few times. The V call is TRBV11-3, the J call TRBJ1-2; 7 bases match TRBD1. J was trimmed by 2 bases and V by 1 base; bases with no gene match: 4. Germline CDR1 and CDR2: SGHNT and YENEEA. CDR3 size: 15 residues. The CDR3 region is CASSLGAGGNYGYTF. CDR3 sequence (DNA): TGTGCCAGCAGCTTAGGGGCAGGGGGGAACTATGGCTACACCTTC. The entire variable domain, with the rest obtained from reference TRBV11-3 and TRBJ1-2, is as follows: EAGVVQSPRYKIIEKKQPVAFWCNPISGHNTLYWYLQNLGQGPELLIRYENEEAVDDSQLPKDRFSAERLKGVDSTLKIQPAELGDSAVYLCASSLGAGGNYGYTFGSGTRLTVV.

This clone counts as large. J is TRBJ2-7 and V is TRBV6-8; D gene uncertain. The V end was cut by 5 bases, the J end by 3 bases, with 14 bases between. Germline V gene data show CDR1 as MNHGY and CDR2 as SAAAGT. The CDR3 consists of 14 residues. In DNA form, the CDR3 reads TGTGCCAGCAGTGTCCCCCGGACGGACTACGAGCAGTACTTC. Protein: CASSVPRTDYEQYF.

As DNA, the CDR3 is TGTGCCAGCACTTGGACAGGGGGCGGTGAGCAGTTCTTC. Translation: CASTWTGGGEQFF. The rearrangement links TRBV25-1 to TRBJ2-1, with 11 bases matching TRBD1. Germline V gene lookup returns CDR1 MGHDK and CDR2 SYGVNS. Trimming took 7 bases from V and 9 from J; bases not matched to a gene: 5. The length of the CDR3 is 13 residues.

By its share, this clone is large. The rearrangement links TRBV6-8 to TRBJ2-5, with TRBD1 matching 7 bases. The J segment lost 5 bases and the V segment lost 5 bases, leaving 8 bases of the junction unmatched. The CDR3 is 14 residues long. CDR1 is MNHGY and CDR2 is SAAAGT in the germline V gene. The CDR3 is CASSPQGQEETQYF. CDR3 DNA sequence: TGTGCCAGCAGTCCACAGGGGCAGGAGGAGACCCAGTACTTC.

The CDR3, as DNA: TGTGCCAGTAGTATGGGGGGGAGTTCCGATACGCAGTATTTT. It yields the protein CASSMGGSSDTQYF. The chain couples TRBV19 to TRBJ2-3, with TRBD2 matching 7 bases. The CDR3 is 14 residues long. Trimming removed 3 bases from V and 6 bases from J; junction bases left unmatched: 6. Germline V CDR1 and CDR2: LNHDA, SQIVND (reference sequence).

This chain links TRBV10-2 with TRBJ2-2; 12 bases align to TRBD2. This CDR3 has 15 amino acids. Germline values: CDR1 WSHSY, CDR2 SAAADI. V was pared by 6 bases and J by 6 bases, with 5 bases of the junction left unmatched. The CDR3 loop is CASRETSGSSGELFF. The CDR3 DNA sequence: TGCGCCAGCAGGGAGACTAGCGGGAGTTCCGGGGAGCTGTTTTTT.

The V call is TRBV5-1, the J call TRBJ1-4; 9 nucleotides agree with TRBD1. The J segment lost 3 bases and the V segment lost 0 bases, leaving 3 bases of the junction unmatched. Germline V lookup: CDR1 SGHRS, CDR2 YFSETQ. CDR3 length equals 16 residues. The CDR3 DNA reads as TGCGCCAGCAGCTTGGGGGACAGGGCAGCTAATGAAAAACTGTTTTTT. It is translated as CASSLGDRAANEKLFF. The whole variable domain, remainder taken from reference TRBV5-1 and TRBJ1-4, is KAGVTQTPRYLIKTRGQQVTLSCSPISGHRSVSWYQQTPGQGLQFLFEYFSETQRNKGNFPGRFSGRQFSNSRSEMNVSTLELGDSALYLCASSLGDRAANEKLFFGSGTQLSVL.

This clone is medium-sized. The V and J genes are TRBV11-3 and TRBJ1-1; TRBD1 might be the D (5 bases). The V end lost 2 bases, the J end lost 4 bases, and 23 bases lay between the germline ends. This CDR3 region has 18 residues. Germline CDR1 SGHNT, CDR2 YENEEA. This CDR3 is CASSLNSAGMMRSTEAFF. The CDR3 region has the DNA TGTGCCAGCAGCTTAAATTCGGCAGGGATGATGCGAAGCACTGAAGCTTTCTTT.

V gene TRBV29-1 combines with J gene TRBJ2-7; 7 nucleotides match TRBD2. Germline V gene sequence: CDR1 SQVTM, CDR2 ANQGSEA. The CDR3 extends over 14 amino acids. V dropped 5 bases and J dropped 1; count of bases not matched to a gene: 8. CDR3 bases: TGCAGCGTTTCCAGAAAAGCGGGGTCCTACGAGCAGTACTTC. It is translated as CSVSRKAGSYEQYF.

The chain links TRBV14 to TRBJ1-1; 7 nucleotides agree with TRBD1. The CDR3 is 14 residues long. V lost 1 base and J lost 4; bases outside the gene matches: 3. Germline CDR1 reads SGHDN; CDR2 reads FVKESK. The CDR3 region has the DNA TGTGCCAGCAGCCAAGTTAGGGGGCCCACTGAAGCTTTCTTT. Translation gives CASSQVRGPTEAFF.

This clone was seen a handful of times. The gene calls are TRBV5-1 and TRBJ2-7; tentative D call: TRBD1 (5 bases). V was cut by 5 bases and J by 3 bases, with 18 bases left in between. CDR1 is SGHRS and CDR2 is YFSETQ in the germline V gene. The CDR3 runs to 15 residues. The chain's CDR3 is CASSFDSSSIYEQYF. The CDR3 nucleotides read TGCGCCAGCAGTTTTGACAGTAGCTCAATCTACGAGCAGTACTTC.